This TCR beta chain was captured by sequencing in a study of T cells in Graves' hyperthyroidism and ophthalmopathy. General study findings and limits: Blood samples included most of the expanded thyroid clonotypes exceeding 0.001.

Pregnant or lactating patients were excluded, as were those with uncontrolled infection or other autoimmune disease. The authors obtained PBMCs from 9 to 10 ml of fresh peripheral blood. V gave up 0 bases and J gave up 1 base, with 12 bases separating them. The V gene's germline CDR1 is SGHNT and CDR2 YENEEA. CDR3 length: 16 amino acids. In this sample, this clonotype turned up many times. Its cognate antigen is unknown. The CDR3 regions of TCR beta were amplified from RNA transcripts. First-round RT-PCR targeting the TCR CDR3 was performed with the HTBI primer set. MiXCR was run by TCRdb on the multiplex PCR reads, yielding one entry per CDR3 protein. The sample lists under 350,000 distinct CDR3 sequences, roughly a fifth occurring once.

The receptor comes from a woman aged 45-65 years with Graves' hyperthyroidism. Sample: blood. V is TRBV11-3 and J is TRBJ1-1; weak D call: TRBD1 (5 bases). The DNA for the CDR3 is TGTGCCAGCAGCTTAGAAAGGGGTCTTAGGAACACTGAAGCTTTCTTT. It translates to CASSLERGLRNTEAFF.